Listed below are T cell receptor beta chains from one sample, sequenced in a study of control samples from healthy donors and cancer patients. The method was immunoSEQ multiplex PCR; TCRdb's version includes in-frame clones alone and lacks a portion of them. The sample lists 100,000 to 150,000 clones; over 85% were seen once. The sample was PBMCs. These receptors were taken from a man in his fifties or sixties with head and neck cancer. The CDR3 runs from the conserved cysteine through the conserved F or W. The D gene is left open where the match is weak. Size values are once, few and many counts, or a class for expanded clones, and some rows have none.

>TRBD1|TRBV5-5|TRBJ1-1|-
TGTGCCAGCAGCCCCTGGCAGGCAGGGGGGACTGAAGCTTTCTTT
CASSPWQAGGTEAFF
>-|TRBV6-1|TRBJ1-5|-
TGTGCCAGCACCTCCCGGGATCAGCCCCAGCATTTT
CASTSRDQPQHF
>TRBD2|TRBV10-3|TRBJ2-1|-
TGTGCCATCAGTGGTCGAGCGGGAGGTGTCGACAATGAGCAGTTCTTC
CAISGRAGGVDNEQFF
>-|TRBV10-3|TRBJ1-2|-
TGTGCCATCAGTGAACGACTCGAGGATGGCTACACCTTC
CAISERLEDGYTF
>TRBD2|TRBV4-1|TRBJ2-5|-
TGCGCCAGCAGCCCCACTAGCGGGGGAGACCAAGAGACCCAGTACTTC
CASSPTSGGDQETQYF
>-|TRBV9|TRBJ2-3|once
TGTGCCAGCAGCGTAGGAGGACGGGGGGCTCCCCTTAGCACAGATACGCAGTATTTT
CASSVGGRGAPLSTDTQYF
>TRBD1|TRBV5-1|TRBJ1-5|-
TGCGCCAGCAGCCCTACAGGGGGCCTCAATCAGCCCCAGCATTTT
CASSPTGGLNQPQHF
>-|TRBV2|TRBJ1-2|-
TGTGCCAGCAGTGAGCAGGGGTCGGACTATGGCTACACCTTC
CASSEQGSDYGYTF
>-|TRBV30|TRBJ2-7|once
TGTGCCTTACAGACCGCGTACGAGCAGTACTTC
CALQTAYEQYF
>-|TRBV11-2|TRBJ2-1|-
TGTGCCAGCAGCTTAGGGGAGGACAGGACGCTGCTCTTC
CASSLGEDRTLLF
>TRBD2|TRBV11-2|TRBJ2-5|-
TGTGCCAGCAGCTTAGTACAAGGCGGGAGCAGAGAGACCCAGTACTTC
CASSLVQGGSRETQYF
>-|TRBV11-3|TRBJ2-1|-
TGTGCCAGCAGTCCTTCGAGAGAGCAGTTCTTC
CASSPSREQFF
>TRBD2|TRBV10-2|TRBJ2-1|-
TGCGCCAGCAGTCTAGCGGTAATCAATGAGCAGTTCTTC
CASSLAVINEQFF
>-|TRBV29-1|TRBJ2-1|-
TGCAGCGGGGGACTGACTCTAGAGCAGTTCTTC
CSGGLTLEQFF
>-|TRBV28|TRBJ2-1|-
TGTGCCAGCAGAACGACGGAGCTCTCCTACAATGAGCAGTTCTTC
CASRTTELSYNEQFF
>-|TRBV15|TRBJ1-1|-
TGTGCCACCAGCCCCCGGCCTGTGGTATTGAACACTGAAGCTTTCTTT
CATSPRPVVLNTEAFF